A single sample is the source of the 9 T cell receptor beta chains below, sequenced in a study of vaccination and CD4 T cells after COVID-19. These TCRs are of unknown antigen specificity. Stated time point: late sampling 161 to 241 days after vaccination in a few convalescent patients. The treatment denotes: roughly 11-day PBMC culture with coronavirus spike peptide pools or control peptides (ViraFEST assay). Scientists ran DNA taken from cultured CD4+ T cells through the Oncomine TCR Beta short-read assay for sequencing. From the PCR reads, TCRdb called clonotypes with MiXCR, one entry per CDR3 protein. The repertoire has some 25,000 distinct CDR3 sequences, around 28% of them found once; the top ten carry roughly 7.1%. The source was CD4+ T cells from blood, cultured in vitro, collected about 7 months after SARS-CoV-2 vaccination. The receptors derive from a human donor who had recovered from COVID-19.

The gene calls are TRBV7-8 and TRBJ2-3; TRBD2 agrees at 8 bases. From germline, CDR1 is SGHVS and CDR2 FQNEAQ. With V trimmed by 3 bases and J by 3 bases, 5 bases remained unmatched. The CDR3 sequence is 15 residues long. The CDR3 DNA is TGTGCCAGCAGCTTTTCGGGCGGGAGGACAGATACGCAGTATTTT. Its protein product is CASSFSGGRTDTQYF.

This chain uses TRBV28 with TRBJ1-6; D ambiguous. The CDR3 is made up of 14 amino acids. Germline V gene data show CDR1 as MDHEN and CDR2 as SYDVKM. Deletions cut 1 base from V and 6 bases from J, with 7 bases between. This CDR3 reads CASSLSRLNSPLHF. As DNA, the CDR3 is TGTGCCAGCAGTTTATCCCGGCTTAATTCACCCCTCCACTTT.

The chain employs TRBV6-1 and TRBJ2-3, with 7 bases lining up with TRBD2. The CDR3 extends over 14 amino acids. Germline lookup yields CDR1 MNHNS and CDR2 SASEGT. V lost 8 bases, J lost 2 bases, and 7 bases stayed unmatched. The CDR3, as DNA: TGTGCCAGCGGCGGCGGGGGTAACACAGATACGCAGTATTTT. Its translation is CASGGGGNTDTQYF.

V usage is TRBV7-9 and J usage is TRBJ1-2; 7 nucleotides agree with TRBD1. The trim removed 4 bases at V and 3 bases at J, leaving 11 bases unmatched. The CDR3 is 16 amino acids. The germline V gene has CDR1 SEHNR and CDR2 FQNEAQ (reference sequence). The CDR3 nucleotides read TGTGCCAGCAGCTCCGTGACACAGGGGTTGTACTATGGCTACACCTTC. It specifies CASSSVTQGLYYGYTF.

The rearrangement links TRBV19 to TRBJ2-7, with TRBD2 matching 9 bases. V was clipped by 10 bases and J by 5 bases; unmatched bases: 12. CDR3 size: 14 residues. Germline V CDR1 and CDR2: LNHDA, SQIVND (reference sequence). In DNA, the CDR3 is TGTGCCACCGCCCGCGGGAGGGCCCTCGACGAGCAGTACTTC. Residues: CATARGRALDEQYF.

This clonotype occurred a few times. The chain couples TRBV15 to TRBJ2-1; the match to TRBD1 covers 12 bases. The CDR3 covers 17 residues. Trimming at V came to 0 bases and at J to 9 bases, leaving 9 bases not matched to a gene. Germline values: CDR1 LNHNV, CDR2 YYDKDF (reference sequence). CDR3 amino acids: CATSRDRLGQGASEQFF. In DNA form, the CDR3 reads TGTGCCACCAGCAGAGATCGGTTGGGACAGGGGGCAAGTGAGCAGTTCTTC.

This clonotype is classed as medium-sized. The chain employs TRBV20-1 and TRBJ1-6; a possible D gene is TRBD1 (5 bases). V dropped 6 bases and J dropped 8 bases, with 14 bases sitting between them. Germline V gene data show CDR1 as DFQATT and CDR2 as SNEGSKA (reference sequence). The CDR3 sequence is 13 residues long. In DNA form, the CDR3 reads TGCAGTGCCGAGGGGAGGGGTTATTCACCCCTCCACTTT. Amino acids: CSAEGRGYSPLHF.

The chain uses TRBV4-3 and TRBJ1-2; weak D call: TRBD1 (5 bases). In germline, CDR1 is LGHNA, CDR2 YSLEER. Trimming removed 1 base at V and 5 bases at J, with 8 bases between. The CDR3 runs to 13 residues. The CDR3 reads CASSQGGAYGYTF. The DNA of the CDR3 is TGCGCCAGCAGCCAAGGAGGGGCTTATGGCTACACCTTC.

The V and J genes are TRBV7-4 and TRBJ2-4, with TRBD2 matching 8 bases. V shed 7 bases, J shed 9 bases, and the junction held 17 bases outside the gene matches. Germline CDR1 and CDR2: SGHVT and SQSDAQ. The CDR3 length is 16 residues. The chain's CDR3 is CASTPSPQREWVIQYF. The CDR3 nucleotides are TGTGCCAGCACCCCGTCCCCCCAGCGGGAGTGGGTCATTCAGTACTTC.